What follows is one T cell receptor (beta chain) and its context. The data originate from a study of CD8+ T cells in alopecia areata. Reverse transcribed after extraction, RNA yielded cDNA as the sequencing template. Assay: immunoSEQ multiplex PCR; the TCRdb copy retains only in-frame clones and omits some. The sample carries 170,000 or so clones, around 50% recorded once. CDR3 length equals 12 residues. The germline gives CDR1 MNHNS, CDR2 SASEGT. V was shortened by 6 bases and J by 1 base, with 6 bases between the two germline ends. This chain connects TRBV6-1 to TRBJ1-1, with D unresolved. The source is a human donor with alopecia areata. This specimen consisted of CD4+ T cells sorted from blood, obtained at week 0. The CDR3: CASRRPNTEAFF. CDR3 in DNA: TGTGCCAGCAGGCGGCCGAACACTGAAGCTTTCTTT.